The clone carrying this T cell receptor (beta chain) was picked up a small number of times. These data come from a study of blood T cell repertoires in COVID-19. Study context: Italy, Spain and the United States were the sources of the convalescent and acute COVID-19 samples.

Profiling relied on immunoSEQ multiplex PCR, and the TCRdb table lists in-frame clones only, not all of them. The table records roughly 440,000 clones, around 88% of them present only once. V lost 5 bases, J lost 4 bases, and 5 bases stayed unmatched. Germline CDR1 reads MNHEY; CDR2 reads SMNVEV (reference sequence). The CDR3 runs 13 residues. The sequencing input was peripheral blood. This chain uses TRBV27 with TRBJ2-7; 7 nucleotides align to TRBD1. The receptor was isolated from a woman aged 45 to 65 with COVID-19, enrolled during active disease. CDR3 DNA: TGTGCCAGCAGTCAGAAACAGGGGTACGAGCAGTACTTC. Translating gives CASSQKQGYEQYF.